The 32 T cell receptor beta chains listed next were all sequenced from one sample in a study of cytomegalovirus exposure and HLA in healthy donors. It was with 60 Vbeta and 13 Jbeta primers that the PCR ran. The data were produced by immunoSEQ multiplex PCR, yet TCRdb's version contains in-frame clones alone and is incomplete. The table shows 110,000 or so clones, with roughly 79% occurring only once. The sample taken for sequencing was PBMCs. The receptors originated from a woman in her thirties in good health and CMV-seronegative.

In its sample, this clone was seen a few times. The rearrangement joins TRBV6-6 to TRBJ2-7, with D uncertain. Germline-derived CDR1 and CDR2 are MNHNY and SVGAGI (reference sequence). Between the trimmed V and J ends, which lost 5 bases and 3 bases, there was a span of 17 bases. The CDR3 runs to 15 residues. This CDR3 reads CASSTRRQADYEQYF. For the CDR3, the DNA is TGTGCCAGCAGTACCCGTCGCCAGGCCGACTACGAGCAGTACTTC.

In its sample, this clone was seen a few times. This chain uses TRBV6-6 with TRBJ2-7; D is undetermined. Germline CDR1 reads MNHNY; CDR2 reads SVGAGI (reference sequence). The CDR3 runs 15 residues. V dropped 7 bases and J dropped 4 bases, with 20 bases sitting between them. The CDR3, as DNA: TGTGCCAGCAATCCCCTCGGGTCCTCCGCGTACGAGCAGTACTTC. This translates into CASNPLGSSAYEQYF.

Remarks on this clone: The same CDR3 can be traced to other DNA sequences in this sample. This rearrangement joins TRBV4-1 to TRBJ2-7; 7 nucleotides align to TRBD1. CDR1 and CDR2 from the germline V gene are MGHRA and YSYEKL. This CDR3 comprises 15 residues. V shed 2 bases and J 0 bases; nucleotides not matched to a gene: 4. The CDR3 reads CASSQLRDSSYEQYF. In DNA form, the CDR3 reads TGCGCCAGCAGCCAACTACGGGACAGCTCCTACGAGCAGTACTTC.

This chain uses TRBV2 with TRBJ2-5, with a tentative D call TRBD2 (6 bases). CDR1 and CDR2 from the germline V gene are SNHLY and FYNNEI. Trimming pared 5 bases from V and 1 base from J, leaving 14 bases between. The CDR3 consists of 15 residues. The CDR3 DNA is TGTGCCAGCAGTACCCGCCAGCGGGTCCAAGAGACCCAGTACTTC. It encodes CASSTRQRVQETQYF.

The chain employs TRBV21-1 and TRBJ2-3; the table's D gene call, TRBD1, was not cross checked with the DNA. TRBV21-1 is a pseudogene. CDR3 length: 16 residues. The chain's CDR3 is CASSKNPGGNVDTQYF. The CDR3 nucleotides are TGTGCCAGCAGCAAAAACCCAGGGGGCAACGTTGATACGCAGTATTTT.

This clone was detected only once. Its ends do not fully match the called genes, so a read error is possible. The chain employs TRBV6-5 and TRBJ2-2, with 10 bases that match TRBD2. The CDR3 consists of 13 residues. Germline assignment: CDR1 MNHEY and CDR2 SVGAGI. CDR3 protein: CASSYSSGGGLFF. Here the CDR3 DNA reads TGTGCCAGCAGTTACTCCAGCGGGGGGGGGCTGTTTTTT.

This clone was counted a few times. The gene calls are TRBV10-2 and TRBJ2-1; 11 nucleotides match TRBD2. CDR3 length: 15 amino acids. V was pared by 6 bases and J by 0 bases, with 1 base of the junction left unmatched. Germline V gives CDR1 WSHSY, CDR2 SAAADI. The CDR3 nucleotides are TGCGCCAGCAGACTAGCGGGAGCCTCCTACAATGAGCAGTTCTTC. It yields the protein CASRLAGASYNEQFF.

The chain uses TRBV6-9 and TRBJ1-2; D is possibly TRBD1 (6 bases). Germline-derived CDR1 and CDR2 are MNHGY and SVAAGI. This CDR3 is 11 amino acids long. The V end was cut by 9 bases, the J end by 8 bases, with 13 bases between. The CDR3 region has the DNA TGTGCCAGGAGAACAGGGTTCGGCTACACCTTC. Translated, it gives CARRTGFGYTF.

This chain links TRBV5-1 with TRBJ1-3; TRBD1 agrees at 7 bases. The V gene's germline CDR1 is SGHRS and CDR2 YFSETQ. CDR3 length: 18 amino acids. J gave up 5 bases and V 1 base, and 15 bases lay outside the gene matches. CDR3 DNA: TGCGCCAGCAGCTTGTCAGCTACCCCAGGGGGGAGACGAAACACCATATATTTT. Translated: CASSLSATPGGRRNTIYF.

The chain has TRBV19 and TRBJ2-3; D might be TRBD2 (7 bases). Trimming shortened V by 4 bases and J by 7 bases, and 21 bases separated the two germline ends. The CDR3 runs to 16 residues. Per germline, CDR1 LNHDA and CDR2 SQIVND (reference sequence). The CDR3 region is CASSTGGGSASHTQYF. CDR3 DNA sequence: TGTGCCAGTAGTACTGGGGGCGGGAGTGCCTCCCATACGCAGTATTTT. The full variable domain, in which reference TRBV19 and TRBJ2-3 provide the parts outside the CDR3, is DGGITQSPKYLFRKEGQNVTLSCEQNLNHDAMYWYRQDPGQGLRLIYYSQIVNDFQKGDIAEGYSVSREKKESFPLTVTSAQKNPTAFYLCASSTGGGSASHTQYFGPGTRLTVL.

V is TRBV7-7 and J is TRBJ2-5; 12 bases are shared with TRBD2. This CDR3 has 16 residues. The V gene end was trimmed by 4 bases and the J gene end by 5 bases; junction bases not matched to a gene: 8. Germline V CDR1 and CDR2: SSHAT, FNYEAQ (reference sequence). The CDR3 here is CASSSGLAGIAETQYF. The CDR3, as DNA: TGTGCCAGCAGCTCCGGACTAGCGGGAATCGCGGAGACCCAGTACTTC.

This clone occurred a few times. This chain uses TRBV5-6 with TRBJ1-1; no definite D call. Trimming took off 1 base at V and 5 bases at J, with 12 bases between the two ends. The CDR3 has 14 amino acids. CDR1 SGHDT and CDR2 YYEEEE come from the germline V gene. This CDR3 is CASSLRQPGTEAFF. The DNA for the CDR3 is TGTGCCAGCAGCTTGCGTCAGCCGGGGACTGAAGCTTTCTTT.

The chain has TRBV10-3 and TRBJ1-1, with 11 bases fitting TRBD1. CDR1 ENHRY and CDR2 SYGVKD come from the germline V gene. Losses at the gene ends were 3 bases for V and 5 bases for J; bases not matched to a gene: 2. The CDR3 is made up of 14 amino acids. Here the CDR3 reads CAISEGQGATEAFF. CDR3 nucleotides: TGTGCCATCAGTGAAGGACAGGGGGCGACTGAAGCTTTCTTT.

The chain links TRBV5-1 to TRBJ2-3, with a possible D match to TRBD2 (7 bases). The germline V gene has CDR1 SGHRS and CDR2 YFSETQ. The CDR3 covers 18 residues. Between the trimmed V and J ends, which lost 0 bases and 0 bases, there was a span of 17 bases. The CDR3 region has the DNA TGCGCCAGCAGCTTGGAGTCGGGGGGCCGATCTAGCACAGATACGCAGTATTTT. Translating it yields CASSLESGGRSSTDTQYF.

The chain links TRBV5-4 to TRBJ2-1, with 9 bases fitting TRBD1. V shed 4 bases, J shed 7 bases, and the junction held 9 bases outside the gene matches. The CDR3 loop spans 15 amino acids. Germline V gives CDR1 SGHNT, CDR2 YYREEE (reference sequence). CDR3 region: CASSTGTGSENEQFF. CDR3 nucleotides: TGTGCCAGCAGCACCGGGACAGGGAGTGAGAATGAGCAGTTCTTC.

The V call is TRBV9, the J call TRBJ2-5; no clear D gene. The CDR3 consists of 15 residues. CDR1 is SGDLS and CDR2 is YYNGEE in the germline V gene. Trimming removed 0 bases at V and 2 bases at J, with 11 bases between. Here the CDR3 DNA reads TGTGCCAGCAGCGTAGGGCGAGGCAGACAAGAGACCCAGTACTTC. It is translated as CASSVGRGRQETQYF.

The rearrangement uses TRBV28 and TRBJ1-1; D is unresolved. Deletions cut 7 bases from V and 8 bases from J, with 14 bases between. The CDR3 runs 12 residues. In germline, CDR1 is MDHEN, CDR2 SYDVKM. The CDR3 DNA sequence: TGTGCCAGCACCCCACAGTCCTCCGAAGCTTTCTTT. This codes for CASTPQSSEAFF. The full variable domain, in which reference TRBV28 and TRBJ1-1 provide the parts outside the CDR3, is DVKVTQSSRYLVKRTGEKVFLECVQDMDHENMFWYRQDPGLGLRLIYFSYDVKMKEKGDIPEGYSVSREKKERFSLILESASTNQTSMYLCASTPQSSEAFFGQGTRLTVV.

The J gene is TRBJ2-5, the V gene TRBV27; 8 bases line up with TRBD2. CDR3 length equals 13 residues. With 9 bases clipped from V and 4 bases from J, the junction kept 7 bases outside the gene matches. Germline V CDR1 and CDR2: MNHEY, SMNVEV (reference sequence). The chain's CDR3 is CASGLAWPETQYF. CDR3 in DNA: TGTGCCAGTGGACTAGCTTGGCCAGAGACCCAGTACTTC.

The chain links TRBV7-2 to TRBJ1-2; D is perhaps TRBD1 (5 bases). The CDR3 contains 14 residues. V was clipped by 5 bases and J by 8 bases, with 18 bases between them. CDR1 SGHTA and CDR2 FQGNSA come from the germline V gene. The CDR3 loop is CASSSSGDSLGYTF. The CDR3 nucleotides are TGTGCCAGCAGCAGCAGCGGGGACTCCTTGGGCTACACCTTC.

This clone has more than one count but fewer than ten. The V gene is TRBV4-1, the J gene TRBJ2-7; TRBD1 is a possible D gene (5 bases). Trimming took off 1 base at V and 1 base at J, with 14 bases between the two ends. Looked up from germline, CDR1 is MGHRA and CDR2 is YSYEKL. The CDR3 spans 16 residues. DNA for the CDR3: TGCGCCAGCAGCCAAGGTGGGGCCTTCCGATCCTACGAGCAGTACTTC. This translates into CASSQGGAFRSYEQYF.

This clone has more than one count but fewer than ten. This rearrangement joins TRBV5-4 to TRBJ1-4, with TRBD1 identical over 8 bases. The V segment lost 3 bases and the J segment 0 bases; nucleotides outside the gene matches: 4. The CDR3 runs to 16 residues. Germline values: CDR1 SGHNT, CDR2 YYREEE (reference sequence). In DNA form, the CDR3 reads TGTGCCAGCAGCTCAGGGGGCTCGGCAACTAATGAAAAACTGTTTTTT. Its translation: CASSSGGSATNEKLFF.

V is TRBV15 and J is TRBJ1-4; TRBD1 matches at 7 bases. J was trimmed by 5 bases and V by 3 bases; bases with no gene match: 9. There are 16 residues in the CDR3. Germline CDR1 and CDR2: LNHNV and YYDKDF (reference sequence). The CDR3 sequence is CATSSLRGPGNEKLFF. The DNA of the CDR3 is TGTGCCACCAGCAGCTTAAGGGGGCCTGGGAATGAAAAACTGTTTTTT. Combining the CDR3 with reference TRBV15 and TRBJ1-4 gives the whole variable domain DAMVIQNPRYQVTQFGKPVTLSCSQTLNHNVMYWYQQKSSQAPKLLFHYYDKDFNNEADTPDNFQSRRPNTSFCFLDIRSPGLGDTAMYLCATSSLRGPGNEKLFFGSGTQLSVL.

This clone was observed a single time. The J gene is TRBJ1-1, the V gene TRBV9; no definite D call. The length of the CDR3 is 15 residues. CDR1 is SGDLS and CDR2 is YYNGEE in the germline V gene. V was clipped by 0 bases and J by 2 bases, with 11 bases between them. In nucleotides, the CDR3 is TGTGCCAGCAGCGTAGTCGACCAGGCAAACACTGAAGCTTTCTTT. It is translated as CASSVVDQANTEAFF.

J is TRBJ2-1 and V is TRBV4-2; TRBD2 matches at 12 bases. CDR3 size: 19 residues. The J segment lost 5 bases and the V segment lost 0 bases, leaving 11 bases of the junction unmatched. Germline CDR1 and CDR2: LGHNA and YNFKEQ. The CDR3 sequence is CASSQDIASGRAFDNEQFF. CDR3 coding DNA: TGTGCCAGCAGCCAAGATATAGCTAGCGGGAGGGCCTTTGACAATGAGCAGTTCTTC.

In DNA form, the CDR3 reads TGTGCCAGCAGCACCCGACTAGCGGGAATCGCAGAGCAGTTCTTC. Translating it yields CASSTRLAGIAEQFF. The J gene is TRBJ2-1, the V gene TRBV11-3; 11 positions match TRBD2. The CDR3 is 15 amino acids. The V segment lost 5 bases and the J segment 10 bases; nucleotides outside the gene matches: 10. CDR1 and CDR2 (germline): SGHNT, YENEEA.

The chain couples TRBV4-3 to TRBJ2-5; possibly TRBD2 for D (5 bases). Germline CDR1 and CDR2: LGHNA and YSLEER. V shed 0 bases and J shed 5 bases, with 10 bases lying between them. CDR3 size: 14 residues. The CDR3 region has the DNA TGCGCCAGCAGCCAAGAACCCGGGGTGGAGACCCAGTACTTC. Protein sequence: CASSQEPGVETQYF.

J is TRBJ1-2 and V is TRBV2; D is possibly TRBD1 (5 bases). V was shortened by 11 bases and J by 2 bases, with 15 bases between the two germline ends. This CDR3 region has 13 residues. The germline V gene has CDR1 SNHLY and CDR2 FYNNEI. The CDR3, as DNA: TGTGCCTGCGGGGGGTCGGGGAACTATGGCTACACCTTC. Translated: CACGGSGNYGYTF.

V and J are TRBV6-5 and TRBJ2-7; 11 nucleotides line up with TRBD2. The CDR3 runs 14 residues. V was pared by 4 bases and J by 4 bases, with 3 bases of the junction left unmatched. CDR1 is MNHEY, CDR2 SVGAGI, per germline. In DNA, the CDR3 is TGTGCCAGCAGTTTGGCTAGCGGGAGGTACGAGCAGTACTTC. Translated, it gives CASSLASGRYEQYF.

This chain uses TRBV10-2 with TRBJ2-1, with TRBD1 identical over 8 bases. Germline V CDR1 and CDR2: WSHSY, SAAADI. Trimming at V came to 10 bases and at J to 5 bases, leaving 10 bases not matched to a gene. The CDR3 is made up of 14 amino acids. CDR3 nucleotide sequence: TGCGCCATCCAGCGCGGACAGGGAAACAATGAGCAGTTCTTC. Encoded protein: CAIQRGQGNNEQFF.

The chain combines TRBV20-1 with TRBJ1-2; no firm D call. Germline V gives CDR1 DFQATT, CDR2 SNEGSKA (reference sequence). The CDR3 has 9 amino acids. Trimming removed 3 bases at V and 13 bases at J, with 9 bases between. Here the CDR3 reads CSASPGFTF. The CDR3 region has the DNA TGCAGTGCTAGCCCCGGGTTCACCTTC.

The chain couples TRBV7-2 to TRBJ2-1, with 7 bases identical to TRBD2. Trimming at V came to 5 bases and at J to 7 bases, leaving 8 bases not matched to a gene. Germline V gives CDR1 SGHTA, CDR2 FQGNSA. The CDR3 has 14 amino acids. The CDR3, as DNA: TGTGCCAGCAGCCGAGCGGGGCCTAATAATGAGCAGTTCTTC. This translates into CASSRAGPNNEQFF.

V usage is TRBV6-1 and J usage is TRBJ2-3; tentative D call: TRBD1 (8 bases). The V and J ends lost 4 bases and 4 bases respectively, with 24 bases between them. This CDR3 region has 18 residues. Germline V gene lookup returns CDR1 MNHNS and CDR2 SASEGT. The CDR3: CASSVEFNRGGGSDTQYF. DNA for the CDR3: TGTGCCAGCAGTGTCGAGTTTAACAGGGGGGGCGGTTCAGATACGCAGTATTTT.